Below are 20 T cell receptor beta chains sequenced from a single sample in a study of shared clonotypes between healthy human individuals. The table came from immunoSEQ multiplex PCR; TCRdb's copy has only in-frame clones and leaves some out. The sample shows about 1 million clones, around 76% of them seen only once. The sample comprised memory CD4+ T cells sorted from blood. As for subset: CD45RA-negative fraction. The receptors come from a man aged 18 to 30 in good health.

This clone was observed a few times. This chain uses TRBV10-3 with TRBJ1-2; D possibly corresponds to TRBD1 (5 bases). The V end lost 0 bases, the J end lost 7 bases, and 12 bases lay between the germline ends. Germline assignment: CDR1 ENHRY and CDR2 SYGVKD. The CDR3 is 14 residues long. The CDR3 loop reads CAISESTVGSGYTF. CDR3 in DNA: TGTGCCATCAGTGAGTCGACAGTTGGGTCTGGCTACACCTTC.

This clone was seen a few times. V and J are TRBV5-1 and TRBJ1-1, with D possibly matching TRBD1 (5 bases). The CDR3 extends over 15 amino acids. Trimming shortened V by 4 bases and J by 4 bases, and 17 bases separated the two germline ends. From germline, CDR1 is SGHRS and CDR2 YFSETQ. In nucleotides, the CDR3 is TGCGCCAGCAGCCGTTCTCCCCAGGGCATCACTGAAGCTTTCTTT. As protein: CASSRSPQGITEAFF.

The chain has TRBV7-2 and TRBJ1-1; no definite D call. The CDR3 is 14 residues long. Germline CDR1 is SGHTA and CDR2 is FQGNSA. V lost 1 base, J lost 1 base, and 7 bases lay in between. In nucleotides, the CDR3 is TGTGCCAGCAGCTTAGACAACACGAACACTGAAGCTTTCTTT. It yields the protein CASSLDNTNTEAFF.

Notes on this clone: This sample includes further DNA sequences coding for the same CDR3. The CDR3 sequence: CASSRQMNTEAFF. CDR3 DNA sequence: TGTGCCAGTAGTAGACAGATGAACACTGAAGCTTTCTTT. The chain is built from TRBV19 and TRBJ1-1; D may be TRBD1 (5 bases). The CDR3 extends over 13 amino acids. From germline, CDR1 is LNHDA and CDR2 SQIVND (reference sequence). V lost 4 bases to trimming and J lost 0 bases, with 6 bases between them. Supplemented by reference TRBV19 and TRBJ1-1, the full variable domain reads DGGITQSPKYLFRKEGQNVTLSCEQNLNHDAMYWYRQDPGQGLRLIYYSQIVNDFQKGDIAEGYSVSREKKESFPLTVTSAQKNPTAFYLCASSRQMNTEAFFGQGTRLTVV.

CDR3 bases: TGTGCCAGCAGTTCTAGGGCGGTAGAGACCCAGTACTTC. Its protein is CASSSRAVETQYF. The chain couples TRBV6-1 to TRBJ2-5, with no clear D. Germline V lookup: CDR1 MNHNS, CDR2 SASEGT. V gave up 5 bases and J gave up 4 bases, with 11 bases separating them. The CDR3 runs 13 residues.

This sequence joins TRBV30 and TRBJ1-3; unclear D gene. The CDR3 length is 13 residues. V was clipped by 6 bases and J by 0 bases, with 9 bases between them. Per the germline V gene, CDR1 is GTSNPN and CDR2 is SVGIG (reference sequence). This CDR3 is CACRLFSGNTIYF. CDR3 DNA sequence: TGTGCCTGTCGACTCTTCTCTGGAAACACCATATATTTT.

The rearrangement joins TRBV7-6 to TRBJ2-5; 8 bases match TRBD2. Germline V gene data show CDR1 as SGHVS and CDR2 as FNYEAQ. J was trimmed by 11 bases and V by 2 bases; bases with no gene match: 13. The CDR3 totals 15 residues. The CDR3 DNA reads TGTGCCAGCAGCTTAATGGTAGCGGGAACTGGTGAGCAGTACTTC. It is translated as CASSLMVAGTGEQYF. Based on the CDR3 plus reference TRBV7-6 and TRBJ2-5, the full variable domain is GAGVSQSPRYKVTKRGQDVALRCDPISGHVSLYWYRQALGQGPEFLTYFNYEAQQDKSGLPNDRFSAERPEGSISTLTIQRTEQRDSAMYRCASSLMVAGTGEQYFGPGTRLLVL.

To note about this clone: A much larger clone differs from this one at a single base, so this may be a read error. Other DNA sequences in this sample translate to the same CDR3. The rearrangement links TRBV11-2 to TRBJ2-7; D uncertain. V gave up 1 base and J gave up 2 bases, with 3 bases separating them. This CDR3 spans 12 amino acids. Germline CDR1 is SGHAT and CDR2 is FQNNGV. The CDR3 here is CASSLGTYEQYF. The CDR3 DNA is TGTGCCAGCAGCTTAGGCACCTACGAGCAGTACTTC.

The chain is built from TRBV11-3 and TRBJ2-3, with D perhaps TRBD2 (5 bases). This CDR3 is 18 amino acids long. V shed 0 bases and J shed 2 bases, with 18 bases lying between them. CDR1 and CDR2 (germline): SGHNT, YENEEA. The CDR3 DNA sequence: TGTGCCAGCAGCTTAGATCGTCTGGGAGACGGAAACACAGATACGCAGTATTTT. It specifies CASSLDRLGDGNTDTQYF. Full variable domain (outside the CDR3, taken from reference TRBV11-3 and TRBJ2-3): EAGVVQSPRYKIIEKKQPVAFWCNPISGHNTLYWYLQNLGQGPELLIRYENEEAVDDSQLPKDRFSAERLKGVDSTLKIQPAELGDSAVYLCASSLDRLGDGNTDTQYFGPGTRLTVL.

The CDR3 region has the DNA TGTGCCAGCAGCTTGGGACTAGCGGGCGAGCAGTTCTTC. This codes for CASSLGLAGEQFF. The chain recombines TRBV5-6 with TRBJ2-1; TRBD2 matches 10 bases. The CDR3 length is 13 residues. Germline CDR1 is SGHDT and CDR2 is YYEEEE. With V trimmed by 0 bases and J by 10 bases, 1 base remained unmatched.

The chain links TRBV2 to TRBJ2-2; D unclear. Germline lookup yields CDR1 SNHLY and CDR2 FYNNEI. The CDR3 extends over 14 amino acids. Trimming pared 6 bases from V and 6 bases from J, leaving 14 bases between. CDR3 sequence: CASSPEKLSGELFF. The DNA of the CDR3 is TGTGCCAGCAGCCCCGAGAAGCTATCCGGGGAGCTGTTTTTT.

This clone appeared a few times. The CDR3 bases are TGTGCCACGAAGGGGGGGGTCAATGAGCAGTTCTTC. It codes for CATKGGVNEQFF. This chain joins TRBV10-3 and TRBJ2-1; D might be TRBD2 (7 bases). This CDR3 contains 12 residues. From germline, CDR1 is ENHRY and CDR2 SYGVKD. V lost 10 bases, J lost 6 bases, and 13 bases lay in between.

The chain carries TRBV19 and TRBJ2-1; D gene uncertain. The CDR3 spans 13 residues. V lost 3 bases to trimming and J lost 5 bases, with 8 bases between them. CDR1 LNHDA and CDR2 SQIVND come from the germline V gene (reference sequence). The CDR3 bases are TGTGCCAGTAGTATTTCCACCCACAATGAGCAGTTCTTC. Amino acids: CASSISTHNEQFF. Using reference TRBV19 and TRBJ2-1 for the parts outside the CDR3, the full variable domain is DGGITQSPKYLFRKEGQNVTLSCEQNLNHDAMYWYRQDPGQGLRLIYYSQIVNDFQKGDIAEGYSVSREKKESFPLTVTSAQKNPTAFYLCASSISTHNEQFFGPGTRLTVL.

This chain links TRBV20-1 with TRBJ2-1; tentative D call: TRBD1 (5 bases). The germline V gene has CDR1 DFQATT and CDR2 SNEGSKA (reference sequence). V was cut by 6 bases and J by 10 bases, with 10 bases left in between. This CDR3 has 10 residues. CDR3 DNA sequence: TGCAGTGCAAAGGGGTTAGAGCAGTTCTTC. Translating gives CSAKGLEQFF.

The CDR3 nucleotides read TGTGCCAGCAGCTTGCAAGCGGGAGGGGGAACCTACGAGCAGTACTTC. The encoded protein is CASSLQAGGGTYEQYF. This chain links TRBV7-2 with TRBJ2-7; 10 bases match TRBD2. This CDR3 spans 16 amino acids. Trimming removed 3 bases from V and 2 bases from J; junction bases left unmatched: 7. Germline CDR1 reads SGHTA; CDR2 reads FQGNSA.

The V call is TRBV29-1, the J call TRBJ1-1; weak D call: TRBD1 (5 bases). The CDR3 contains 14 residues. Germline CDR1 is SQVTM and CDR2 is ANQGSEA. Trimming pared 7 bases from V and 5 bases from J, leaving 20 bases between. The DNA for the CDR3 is TGCAGCGGTTCCGTAGGCACGGGGGGGACTGAAGCTTTCTTT. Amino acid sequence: CSGSVGTGGTEAFF.

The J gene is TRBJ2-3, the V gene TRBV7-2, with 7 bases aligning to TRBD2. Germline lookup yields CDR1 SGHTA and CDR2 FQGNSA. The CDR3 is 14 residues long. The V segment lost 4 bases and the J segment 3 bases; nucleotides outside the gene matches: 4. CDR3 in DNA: TGTGCCAGCAGCTCCCCGGGGGGTACAGATACGCAGTATTTT. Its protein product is CASSSPGGTDTQYF.

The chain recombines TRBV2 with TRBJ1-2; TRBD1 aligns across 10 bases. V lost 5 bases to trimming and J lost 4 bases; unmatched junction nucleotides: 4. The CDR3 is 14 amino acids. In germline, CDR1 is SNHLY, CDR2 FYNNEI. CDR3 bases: TGTGCCAGCAGTCGACAGGGGGCTACCTATGGCTACACCTTC. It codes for CASSRQGATYGYTF.

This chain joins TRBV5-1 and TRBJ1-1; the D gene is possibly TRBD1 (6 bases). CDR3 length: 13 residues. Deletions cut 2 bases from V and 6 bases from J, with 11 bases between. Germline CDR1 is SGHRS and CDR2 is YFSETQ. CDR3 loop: CASSFSGDPEAFF. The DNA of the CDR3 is TGCGCCAGCAGCTTCTCAGGGGATCCTGAAGCTTTCTTT.

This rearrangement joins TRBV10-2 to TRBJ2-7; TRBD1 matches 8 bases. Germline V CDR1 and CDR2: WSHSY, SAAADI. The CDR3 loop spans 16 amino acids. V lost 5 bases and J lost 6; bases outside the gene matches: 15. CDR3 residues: CASSPLGGDRIREQYF. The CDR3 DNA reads TGCGCCAGCAGTCCACTGGGCGGGGACAGGATCCGCGAGCAGTACTTC.